The 32 T cell receptor beta chains presented below share a single source sample, sequenced in a study of blood T cell repertoires in COVID-19. The protocol was immunoSEQ multiplex PCR, while the TCRdb copy is restricted to in-frame clones and leaves out a portion. The sample includes some 240,000 clones, around 90% of them seen just once. Input material: PBMCs or T cells enriched from blood (not recorded which). Receptors originate from a woman aged 40 to 50 who had been exposed to COVID-19.

The chain carries TRBV2 and TRBJ2-7; D might be TRBD1 (6 bases). Germline CDR1 and CDR2: SNHLY and FYNNEI. The CDR3 totals 15 residues. Trimming cost V 5 bases and J 4 bases, with 18 bases left between them. CDR3 sequence reads: CASSRLTGISYEQYF. For the CDR3, the DNA is TGTGCCAGCAGTCGATTAACAGGGATAAGTTACGAGCAGTACTTC.

The chain employs TRBV19 and TRBJ1-2, with TRBD1 matching 11 bases. The CDR3 contains 18 residues. Germline V lookup: CDR1 LNHDA, CDR2 SQIVND (reference sequence). V shed 4 bases, J shed 1 base, and the junction held 11 bases outside the gene matches. DNA of the CDR3: TGTGCCAGTAGTAGGGACAGGGGGAAATATCATTATAACTATGGCTACACCTTC. Translation gives CASSRDRGKYHYNYGYTF.

The V gene is TRBV28, the J gene TRBJ1-2; D gene uncertain. CDR1 and CDR2 from the germline V gene are MDHEN and SYDVKM. V lost 4 bases and J 4 bases, leaving 13 bases between the germline ends. The CDR3 spans 14 residues. In DNA, the CDR3 is TGTGCCAGCAGTTCCCCCCGAGGAGTCTATGGCTACACCTTC. Its protein product is CASSSPRGVYGYTF.

The chain carries TRBV29-1 and TRBJ2-7, with 10 bases that match TRBD1. Germline V gene lookup returns CDR1 SQVTM and CDR2 ANQGSEA. Unmatched junction bases numbered 13, after V lost 7 bases and J lost 7 bases. The CDR3 length is 14 residues. The CDR3 DNA is TGCAGCGGCGCGACCGGGACAGGGGCGGGGGAGCAGTACTTC. It translates to CSGATGTGAGEQYF.

The chain combines TRBV27 with TRBJ1-6; TRBD1 agrees at 8 bases. Germline-derived CDR1 and CDR2 are MNHEY and SMNVEV (reference sequence). This CDR3 is 15 amino acids long. After removal of 3 bases from V and 7 bases from J, the junction contained 5 bases not matched to a gene. This chain's CDR3 is CASSFGDRQNSPLHF. Written as DNA, the CDR3 is TGTGCCAGCAGTTTTGGGGACAGGCAAAATTCACCCCTCCACTTT.

This chain connects TRBV9 to TRBJ2-1; D might be TRBD1 (6 bases). The V gene lost 2 bases and the J gene lost 5 bases, with 11 bases spanning the gap. The germline V gene encodes CDR1 SGDLS and CDR2 YYNGEE. CDR3 size: 14 residues. The CDR3 bases are TGTGCCAGCAGCGTCCGGACAGAAGACAATGAGCAGTTCTTC. As protein: CASSVRTEDNEQFF.

V and J are TRBV2 and TRBJ2-5, with D uncertain. The germline gives CDR1 SNHLY, CDR2 FYNNEI. V dropped 8 bases and J dropped 4 bases, with 5 bases sitting between them. CDR3 size: 10 residues. The chain's CDR3 is CASARETQYF. The CDR3 DNA is TGTGCCAGCGCTAGAGAGACCCAGTACTTC.

The chain recombines TRBV5-6 with TRBJ1-1, with D maybe TRBD1 (6 bases). The germline V gene encodes CDR1 SGHDT and CDR2 YYEEEE. Trimming cost V 0 bases and J 10 bases, with 10 bases left between them. The CDR3 is made up of 12 amino acids. In DNA form, the CDR3 reads TGTGCCAGCAGCTTGGCCGCCAGGGGAGCTTTCTTT. It encodes CASSLAARGAFF. Full variable domain (missing parts from reference TRBV5-6 and TRBJ1-1): DAGVTQSPTHLIKTRGQQVTLRCSPKSGHDTVSWYQQALGQGPQFIFQYYEEEERQRGNFPDRFSGHQFPNYSSELNVNALLLGDSALYLCASSLAARGAFFGQGTRLTVV.

J is TRBJ2-7 and V is TRBV3-1 (or the pseudogene TRBV3-2); 9 positions agree with TRBD2. Losses at the gene ends were 4 bases for V and 2 bases for J; bases not matched to a gene: 6. CDR1 and CDR2 from the germline V gene are LGHDT and YNNKEL (reference sequence). This CDR3 comprises 15 residues. The CDR3 DNA reads as TGTGCCAGCAGCCTGAAGCGGGGGGCCGCCTACGAGCAGTACTTC. This sequence encodes CASSLKRGAAYEQYF.

The chain carries TRBV4-3 and TRBJ1-2, with TRBD1 matching over 8 bases. This CDR3 region has 17 residues. CDR1 and CDR2 from the germline V gene are LGHNA and YSLEER. V shed 0 bases, J shed 4 bases, and the junction held 10 bases outside the gene matches. The CDR3 sequence is CASSQDFMAGGLYGYTF. Written as DNA, the CDR3 is TGCGCCAGCAGCCAAGATTTCATGGCAGGGGGCCTCTATGGCTACACCTTC.

This clone showed up just once. This chain links TRBV5-6 with TRBJ1-2, with 8 bases identical to TRBD1. Germline V gene lookup returns CDR1 SGHDT and CDR2 YYEEEE. The CDR3 length is 14 residues. The V gene end was trimmed by 4 bases and the J gene end by 5 bases; junction bases not matched to a gene: 7. The chain's CDR3 is CASSPRTGRYGYTF. CDR3 bases: TGTGCCAGCAGCCCTCGGACAGGGAGGTATGGCTACACCTTC.

As regards this clone: Other nucleotide sequences in the sample specify the same CDR3. The chain employs TRBV7-2 and TRBJ1-5, with unresolved D. Germline V gene sequence: CDR1 SGHTA, CDR2 FQGNSA. Trimming left V 1 base short and J 3 bases short, with 10 bases between. The CDR3 spans 15 residues. CDR3 residues: CASSLVTGINQPQHF. Here the CDR3 DNA reads TGTGCCAGCAGCTTAGTTACCGGTATCAATCAGCCCCAGCATTTT.

The chain employs TRBV5-8 and TRBJ2-2; 9 nucleotides agree with TRBD2. Germline trimming cut 4 bases from V and 4 bases from J; bases unmatched to any gene: 14. The CDR3 is 18 amino acids. CDR1 SGHTS and CDR2 YDEGEE come from the germline V gene. CDR3 residues: CASSRGLAGTSVTGELFF. In DNA, the CDR3 is TGTGCCAGCAGCCGGGGGCTAGCGGGGACCTCGGTCACCGGGGAGCTGTTTTTT.

This clone was seen once. The chain combines TRBV30 with TRBJ2-5; the D gene is possibly TRBD1 (6 bases). The CDR3 has 15 residues. Germline-derived CDR1 and CDR2 are GTSNPN and SVGIG (reference sequence). The V end was cut by 1 base, the J end by 5 bases, with 17 bases between. The CDR3 nucleotides read TGTGCCTGGAGTGCGAACACAGGGAGAGGTGAGACCCAGTACTTC. Its protein is CAWSANTGRGETQYF.

The chain carries TRBV11-2 and TRBJ2-1; a possible D gene is TRBD2 (5 bases). The CDR3 runs 16 residues. Trimming removed 3 bases at V and 0 bases at J, with 12 bases between. The germline V gene has CDR1 SGHAT and CDR2 FQNNGV. CDR3 loop: CASSLKRSNSYNEQFF. CDR3 DNA: TGTGCCAGCAGCTTGAAGCGGAGTAACTCCTACAATGAGCAGTTCTTC.

The chain recombines TRBV5-6 with TRBJ2-1; 12 positions agree with TRBD2. Trimming removed 2 bases from V and 4 bases from J; junction bases left unmatched: 1. This CDR3 comprises 15 residues. Germline CDR1 reads SGHDT; CDR2 reads YYEEEE. The CDR3 region is CASSFGLAGYNEQFF. In nucleotides, the CDR3 is TGTGCCAGCAGCTTCGGACTAGCGGGGTACAATGAGCAGTTCTTC.

The chain recombines TRBV5-1 with TRBJ1-2, with a possible D match to TRBD1 (5 bases). The CDR3 contains 15 residues. Germline V gene data show CDR1 as SGHRS and CDR2 as YFSETQ. V lost 0 bases to trimming and J lost 2 bases, with 11 bases between them. The CDR3 region has the DNA TGCGCCAGCAGCTTGGGAGTTGCAGGGAACTATGGCTACACCTTC. The encoded protein is CASSLGVAGNYGYTF.

The chain couples TRBV5-1 to TRBJ1-1; no reliable D call. Germline V gives CDR1 SGHRS, CDR2 YFSETQ. CDR3 length equals 16 residues. Trimming cost V 1 base and J 1 base, with 14 bases left between them. The CDR3 protein is CASSLSYRVRNTEAFF. The DNA for the CDR3 is TGCGCCAGCAGCTTGAGTTATCGGGTCAGGAACACTGAAGCTTTCTTT.

The chain has TRBV4-1 and TRBJ2-7, with 9 bases matching TRBD2. Germline CDR1 reads MGHRA; CDR2 reads YSYEKL. V shed 0 bases, J shed 11 bases, and the junction held 11 bases outside the gene matches. The CDR3 spans 15 residues. CDR3 region: CASSQDRALAGLEYF. As DNA, the CDR3 is TGCGCCAGCAGCCAAGATCGAGCTCTAGCGGGGTTGGAGTACTTC.

This clone has a handful of counts. The chain combines TRBV7-8 with TRBJ2-2; TRBD2 might be the D (6 bases). The CDR3 length is 15 residues. CDR1 is SGHVS and CDR2 is FQNEAQ in the germline V gene. The V end lost 6 bases, the J end lost 4 bases, and 15 bases lay between the germline ends. The CDR3 DNA reads as TGTGCCAGCAGGCTAGAGGGAGGTGGCACCGGGGAGCTGTTTTTT. Its translation is CASRLEGGGTGELFF. The full variable domain, with the rest looked up from reference TRBV7-8 and TRBJ2-2, is GAGVSQSPRYKVAKRGQDVALRCDPISGHVSLFWYQQALGQGPEFLTYFQNEAQLDKSGLPSDRFFAERPEGSVSTLKIQRTQQEDSAVYLCASRLEGGGTGELFFGEGSRLTVL.

This chain joins TRBV19 and TRBJ1-5; D ambiguous. V lost 5 bases, J lost 0 bases, and 11 bases lay in between. This CDR3 spans 15 amino acids. Germline CDR1 LNHDA, CDR2 SQIVND (reference sequence). CDR3 residues: CASSSTSYSNQPQHF. CDR3 sequence (DNA): TGTGCCAGTAGTTCTACCTCTTATAGCAATCAGCCCCAGCATTTT.

The gene calls are TRBV6-5 and TRBJ1-1; no clear D gene. With 5 bases removed from V and 0 bases from J, the gap between germline ends came to 7 bases. Germline V gene sequence: CDR1 MNHEY, CDR2 SVGAGI. The CDR3 consists of 13 residues. The chain's CDR3 is CASSRLLNTEAFF. The CDR3 coding sequence is TGTGCCAGCAGTCGACTGTTGAACACTGAAGCTTTCTTT.

The J gene is TRBJ2-1, the V gene TRBV7-2, with D possibly TRBD2 on 6 matching bases. Germline CDR1 and CDR2: SGHTA and FQGNSA. V lost 5 bases, J lost 1 base, and 15 bases lay in between. There are 16 residues in the CDR3. CDR3 sequence: CASSHPLRGSYNEQFF. CDR3 nucleotides: TGTGCCAGCAGCCACCCCCTTCGGGGGTCCTACAATGAGCAGTTCTTC.

The chain uses TRBV12-3 or TRBV12-4 and TRBJ1-5; a weak D match, TRBD1 (5 bases). This CDR3 is 13 amino acids long. Trimming left V 8 bases short and J 4 bases short, with 12 bases between. CDR3 DNA: TGTGCCAGCTCTGGGGGAGGTAATCAGCCCCAGCATTTT. It specifies CASSGGGNQPQHF.

The chain links TRBV3-1 (or the pseudogene TRBV3-2) to TRBJ2-7; weak D call: TRBD1 (5 bases). Deletions cut 1 base from V and 2 bases from J, with 9 bases between. Germline V lookup: CDR1 LGHDT, CDR2 YNNKEL (reference sequence). The CDR3 is made up of 14 amino acids. CDR3 sequence reads: CASSQAQGAYEQYF. CDR3 nucleotides: TGTGCCAGCAGCCAAGCGCAAGGGGCCTACGAGCAGTACTTC.

The chain links TRBV19 to TRBJ1-6; tentatively, D is TRBD1 (6 bases). CDR3 size: 13 residues. In germline, CDR1 is LNHDA, CDR2 SQIVND (reference sequence). V was shortened by 4 bases and J by 6 bases, with 7 bases between the two germline ends. CDR3 amino acids: CASSRQVNSPLHF. In DNA form, the CDR3 reads TGTGCCAGTAGTAGACAGGTTAATTCACCCCTCCACTTT.

As concerns this clone: Sequence at one end of the junction differs from germline and may be a read error. CDR3 amino acids: CASSYQTGLMNTEAFF. Written as DNA, the CDR3 is TGTGCCAGCAGCTACCAGACGGGACTTATGAACACTGAAGCTTTCTTT. This chain links TRBV5-1 with TRBJ1-1; D perhaps matches TRBD1 (5 bases). CDR3 size: 16 residues. Germline CDR1 reads SGHRS; CDR2 reads YFSETQ.

This chain joins TRBV25-1 and TRBJ1-5, with TRBD1 matching over 9 bases. Unmatched junction bases numbered 8, after V lost 5 bases and J lost 0 bases. CDR1 and CDR2 (germline): MGHDK, SYGVNS. The CDR3 has 17 residues. CDR3 sequence (DNA): TGTGCCAGCAGTCGGGACAGGGCAGACTATAGCAATCAGCCCCAGCATTTT. Protein product: CASSRDRADYSNQPQHF.

V gene TRBV7-9 combines with J gene TRBJ2-3; D is uncertain. There are 13 residues in the CDR3. Germline values: CDR1 SEHNR, CDR2 FQNEAQ (reference sequence). Trimming shortened V by 5 bases and J by 2 bases, and 8 bases separated the two germline ends. The CDR3 DNA reads as TGTGCCAGCAGCCACACCTCCACAGATACGCAGTATTTT. It encodes CASSHTSTDTQYF.

The chain is built from TRBV28 and TRBJ1-6, with D unresolved. This CDR3 has 13 amino acids. The V and J ends lost 8 bases and 10 bases respectively, with 15 bases between them. Germline CDR1 MDHEN, CDR2 SYDVKM. CDR3 nucleotides: TGTGCCAGCCACCAGGCCCCAGGCTCACCCCTCCACTTT. Protein product: CASHQAPGSPLHF. Full variable domain (outside the CDR3, taken from reference TRBV28 and TRBJ1-6): DVKVTQSSRYLVKRTGEKVFLECVQDMDHENMFWYRQDPGLGLRLIYFSYDVKMKEKGDIPEGYSVSREKKERFSLILESASTNQTSMYLCASHQAPGSPLHFGNGTRLTVT.

This chain links TRBV18 with TRBJ1-2; tentatively, D is TRBD1 (6 bases). V was pared by 1 base and J by 4 bases, with 19 bases between. Germline V gene lookup returns CDR1 KGHSH and CDR2 LQKENI. The length of the CDR3 is 17 residues. CDR3 coding DNA: TGTGCCAGCTCACCACAAGGGGGTTTGAACCGGATCTATGGCTACACCTTC. This codes for CASSPQGGLNRIYGYTF.

The rearrangement links TRBV28 to TRBJ1-6; possible D gene TRBD1, 5 bases. The germline CDR1 and CDR2 sequences are MDHEN and SYDVKM. CDR3 length equals 17 residues. The V and J ends lost 5 bases and 8 bases respectively, with 22 bases between them. The DNA of the CDR3 is TGTGCCAGCAGTCTAGGACATCAGATCCCTTTCTATTCACCCCTCCACTTT. This gives the protein CASSLGHQIPFYSPLHF.